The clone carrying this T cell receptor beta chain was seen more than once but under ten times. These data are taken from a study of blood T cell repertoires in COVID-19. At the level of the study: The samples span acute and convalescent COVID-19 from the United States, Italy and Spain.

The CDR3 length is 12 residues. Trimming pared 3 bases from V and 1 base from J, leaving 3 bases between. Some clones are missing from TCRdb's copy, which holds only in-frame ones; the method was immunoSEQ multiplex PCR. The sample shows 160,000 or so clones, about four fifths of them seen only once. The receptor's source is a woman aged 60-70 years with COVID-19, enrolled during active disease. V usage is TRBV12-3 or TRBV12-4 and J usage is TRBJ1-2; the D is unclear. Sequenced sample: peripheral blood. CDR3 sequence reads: CASSFGNYGYTF. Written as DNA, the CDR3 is TGTGCCAGCAGTTTCGGTAACTATGGCTACACCTTC.